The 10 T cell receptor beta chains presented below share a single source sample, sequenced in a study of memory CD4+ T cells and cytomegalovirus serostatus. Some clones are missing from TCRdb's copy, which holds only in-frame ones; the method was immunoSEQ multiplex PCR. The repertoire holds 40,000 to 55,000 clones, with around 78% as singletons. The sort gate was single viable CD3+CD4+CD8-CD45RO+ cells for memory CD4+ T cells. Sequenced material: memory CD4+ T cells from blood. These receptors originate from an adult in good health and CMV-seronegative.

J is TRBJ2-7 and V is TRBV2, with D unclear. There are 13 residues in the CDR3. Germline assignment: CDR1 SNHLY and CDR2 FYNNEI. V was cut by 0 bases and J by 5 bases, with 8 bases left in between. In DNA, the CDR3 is TGTGCCAGCAGTGAAGCGCCTGGGAACGAGCAGTACTTC. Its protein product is CASSEAPGNEQYF.

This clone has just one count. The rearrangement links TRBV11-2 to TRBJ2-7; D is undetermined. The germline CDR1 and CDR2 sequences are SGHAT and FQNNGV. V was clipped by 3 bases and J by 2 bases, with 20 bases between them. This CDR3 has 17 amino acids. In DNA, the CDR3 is TGTGCCAGCAGCTTGGCACCAGCGATTCTACCTACCTACGAGCAGTACTTC. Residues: CASSLAPAILPTYEQYF.

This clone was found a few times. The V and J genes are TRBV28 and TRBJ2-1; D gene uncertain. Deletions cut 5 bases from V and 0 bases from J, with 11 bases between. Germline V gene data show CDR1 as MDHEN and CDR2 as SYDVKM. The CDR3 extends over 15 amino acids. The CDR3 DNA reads TGTGCCAGCAGTGTAGAGAATTCCTCCTACAATGAGCAGTTCTTC. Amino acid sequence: CASSVENSSYNEQFF.

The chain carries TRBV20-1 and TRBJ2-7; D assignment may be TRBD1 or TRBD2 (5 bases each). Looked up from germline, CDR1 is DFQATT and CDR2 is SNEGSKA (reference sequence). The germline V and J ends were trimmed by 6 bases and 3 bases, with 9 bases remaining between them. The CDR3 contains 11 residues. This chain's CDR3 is CSARGSYEQYF. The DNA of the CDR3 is TGCAGTGCGAGGGGTAGCTACGAGCAGTACTTC.

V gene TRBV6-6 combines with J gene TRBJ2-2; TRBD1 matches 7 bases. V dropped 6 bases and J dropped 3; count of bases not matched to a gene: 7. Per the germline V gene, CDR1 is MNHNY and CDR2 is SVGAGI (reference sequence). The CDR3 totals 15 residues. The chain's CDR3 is CASSPRDRHTGELFF. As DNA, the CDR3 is TGTGCCAGCAGCCCCCGGGACAGACACACCGGGGAGCTGTTTTTT.

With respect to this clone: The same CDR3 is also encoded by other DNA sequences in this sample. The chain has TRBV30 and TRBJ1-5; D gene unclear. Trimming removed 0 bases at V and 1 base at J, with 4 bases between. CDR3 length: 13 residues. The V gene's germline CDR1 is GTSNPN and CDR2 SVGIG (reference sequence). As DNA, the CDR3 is TGTGCCTGGAGTGTTGACAGCAATCAGCCCCAGCATTTT. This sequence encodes CAWSVDSNQPQHF.

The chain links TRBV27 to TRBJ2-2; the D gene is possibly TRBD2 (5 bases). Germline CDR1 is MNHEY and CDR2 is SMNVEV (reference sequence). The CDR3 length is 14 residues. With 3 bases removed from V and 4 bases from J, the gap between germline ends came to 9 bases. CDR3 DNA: TGTGCCAGCAGTTTTATTCGGGGCACCGGGGAGCTGTTTTTT. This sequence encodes CASSFIRGTGELFF.

CDR3: CARYATGTAGSTDSYEQYF. The CDR3 nucleotides read TGCGCCAGATACGCGACCGGGACGGCCGGGTCTACCGACTCCTACGAGCAGTACTTC. This chain connects TRBV5-1 to TRBJ2-7; either TRBD1 or TRBD2 may supply D (5 bases each). The CDR3 contains 19 residues. V was clipped by 8 bases and J by 0 bases, with 30 bases between them. Germline CDR1 SGHRS, CDR2 YFSETQ.

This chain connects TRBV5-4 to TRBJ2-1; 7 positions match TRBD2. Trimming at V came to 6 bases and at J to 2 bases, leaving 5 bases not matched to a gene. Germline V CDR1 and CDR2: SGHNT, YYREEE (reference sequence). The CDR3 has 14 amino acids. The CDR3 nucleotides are TGTGCCAGCACCCGACTAGCAGCCTACAATGAGCAGTTCTTC. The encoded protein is CASTRLAAYNEQFF.

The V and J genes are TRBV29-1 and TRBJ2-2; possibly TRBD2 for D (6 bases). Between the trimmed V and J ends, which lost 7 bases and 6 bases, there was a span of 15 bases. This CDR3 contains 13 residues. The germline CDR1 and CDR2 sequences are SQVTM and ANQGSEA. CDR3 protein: CSAGGSGSGELFF. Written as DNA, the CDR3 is TGCAGCGCCGGAGGGTCAGGGTCCGGGGAGCTGTTTTTT.